The clone carrying this T cell receptor beta chain has only a few counts. This entry is derived from a study of human T cells and chemical hapten exposure. About the research overall: Doses of diphenylcyclopropenone went to the patients' scalps weekly throughout the approximately 26-week study.

TCRdb ran MiXCR on the RACE reads and lists one entry per CDR3 protein. The table includes about 120,000 distinct CDR3 sequences, around 13% detected once. The CDR3 runs 16 residues. As for time point: patch test 1, 2 weeks after DPC sensitization. The treatment: therapeutic diphenylcyclopropenone sensitization with weekly scalp DPC. This specimen was whole blood, taken in connection with sensitization to the hapten diphenylcyclopropenone (DPC). The chain uses TRBV21-1 and TRBJ2-4; the table's D gene call, TRBD1, was not cross checked with the DNA. TRBV21-1 is recorded as a pseudogene. The TCR originated in a man younger than 35 with alopecia areata. Some clones in this sample may be carry-over from other donors' samples. The CDR3 spells CASSKNRQVRKNIQYF. The CDR3 bases are TGTGCCAGCAGCAAAAATCGACAGGTTCGGAAAAACATTCAGTACTTC.